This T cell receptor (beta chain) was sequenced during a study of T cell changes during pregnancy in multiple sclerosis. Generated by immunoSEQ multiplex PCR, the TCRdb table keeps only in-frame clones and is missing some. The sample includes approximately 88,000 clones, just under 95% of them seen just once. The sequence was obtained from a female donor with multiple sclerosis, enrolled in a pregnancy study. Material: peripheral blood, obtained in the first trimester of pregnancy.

CDR3 loop: CASSLPLAGGLYNEQFF. CDR3 DNA: TGTGCCAGCAGCTTACCACTAGCGGGGGGGCTTTATAATGAGCAGTTCTTC. This chain connects TRBV7-9 to TRBJ2-1; TRBD2 aligns across 13 bases. Germline values: CDR1 SEHNR, CDR2 FQNEAQ (reference sequence). CDR3 length: 17 amino acids. Losses at the gene ends were 2 bases for V and 7 bases for J; bases not matched to a gene: 8.